This record looks at one T cell receptor beta chain sequence and its context. The authors' processing: Amplification of reference gene primers was used by the study to estimate nucleated cell counts. TCRdb's table, derived via immunoSEQ multiplex PCR, lists solely in-frame clones and lacks some. V, J and clone size are taken as reported in that table, and D and trimming were inferred from the DNA itself. The sample carries over 300,000 clones, roughly 89% recorded once. The sample is drawn from a study of blood T cell repertoires in COVID-19. In the study overall: Both acute and convalescent COVID-19 samples were obtained from the United States, Italy and Spain. Sources were T cells, B-cell-depleted T cells, or PBMCs; the material itself was cDNA or gDNA.

Unmatched junction bases numbered 6, after V lost 1 base and J lost 2 bases. Germline V gives CDR1 LNHNV, CDR2 YYDKDF (reference sequence). The CDR3 has 16 amino acids. Material for sequencing was peripheral blood. J is TRBJ2-7 and V is TRBV15, with 9 bases matching TRBD2. This receptor was identified in a man younger than 30 with active or convalescent COVID-19. Here the CDR3 reads CATSRGGLAITYEQYF. For the CDR3, the DNA is TGTGCCACCAGCAGAGGCGGACTAGCGATTACCTACGAGCAGTACTTC.